This T cell receptor (beta chain) stems from a study of blood T cell repertoires in COVID-19. Looking at the study overall: Sites across the United States, Italy and Spain contributed samples from acute and convalescent COVID-19. The analysed material was cDNA or gDNA that came from T cells, B-cell-depleted T cells, or PBMCs.

In the original processing: Reference gene primer amplification gave nucleated cell count estimates. Using immunoSEQ multiplex PCR, the repertoire was profiled, and TCRdb retains in-frame clones only, with some absent. Clonal size and the V and J genes are those of that table, whereas D and trimming came from the DNA. The data show 300,000 to 350,000 clones, approximately 90% seen once. Germline V gene lookup returns CDR1 MNHEY and CDR2 SVGAGI. This CDR3 region has 15 residues. The ends were cut back, 2 bases at V and 2 bases at J, with 10 bases in the middle. The chain carries TRBV6-5 and TRBJ1-3; D not resolved. Sequencing was done on a sample of peripheral blood. The receptor was isolated from a woman under 30 who had recovered from COVID-19. The CDR3 loop reads CASSYRTGTGNTIYF. Here the CDR3 DNA reads TGTGCCAGCAGTTACCGGACGGGAACTGGAAACACCATATATTTT.